This T cell receptor (beta chain) was identified in a study of cytomegalovirus exposure and HLA in healthy donors. V shed 8 bases and J 0 bases; nucleotides not matched to a gene: 6. Germline V gene lookup returns CDR1 WSHSY and CDR2 SAAADI. The CDR3 is 15 amino acids. Use of 60 Vbeta and 13 Jbeta primers characterized the PCR. The protocol was immunoSEQ multiplex PCR, while the TCRdb copy is restricted to in-frame clones and leaves out a portion. The sample records about 120,000 clones, approximately 8.6% being singletons. This chain uses TRBV10-2 with TRBJ2-7; the match to TRBD2 covers 11 bases. The sample was PBMCs. The origin of this receptor is a woman between 40 and 50 years old in good health and CMV-seropositive. Here the CDR3 DNA reads TGCGCCAGCTCCCGGACTAGCGGGTTCTCCTACGAGCAGTACTTC. Protein sequence: CASSRTSGFSYEQYF.